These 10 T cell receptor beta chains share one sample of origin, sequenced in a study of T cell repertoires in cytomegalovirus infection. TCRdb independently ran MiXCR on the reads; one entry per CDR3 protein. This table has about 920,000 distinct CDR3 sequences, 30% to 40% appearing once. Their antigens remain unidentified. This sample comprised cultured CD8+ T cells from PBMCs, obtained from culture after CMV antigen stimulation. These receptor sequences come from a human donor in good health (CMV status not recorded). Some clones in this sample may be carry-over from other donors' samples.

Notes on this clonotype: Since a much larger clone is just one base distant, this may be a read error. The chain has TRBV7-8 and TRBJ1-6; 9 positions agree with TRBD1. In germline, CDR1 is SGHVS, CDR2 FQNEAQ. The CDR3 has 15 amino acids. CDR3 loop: CASSPGTGINSPFHF. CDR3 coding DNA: TGTGCCAGCAGTCCCGGGACAGGGATCAATTCACCCTTCCACTTT.

The DNA of the CDR3 is TGTGCCAGCCGGGATAGCGGGGGGGCAAGCGGTTACAATGAGCAGTTCTTC. Its protein is CASRDSGGASGYNEQFF. This chain uses TRBV27 with TRBJ2-1, with 11 bases fitting TRBD2. Looked up from germline, CDR1 is MNHEY and CDR2 is SMNVEV (reference sequence). This CDR3 is built from 17 residues. Trimming removed 8 bases from V and 4 bases from J; junction bases left unmatched: 13.

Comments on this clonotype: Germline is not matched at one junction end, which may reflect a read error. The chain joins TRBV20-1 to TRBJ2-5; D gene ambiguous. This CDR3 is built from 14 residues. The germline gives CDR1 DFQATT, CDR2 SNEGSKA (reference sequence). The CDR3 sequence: CSARESRLQETQYF. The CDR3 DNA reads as TGCAGTGCCAGAGAGAGCAGGCTCCAAGAGACCCAGTACTTC.

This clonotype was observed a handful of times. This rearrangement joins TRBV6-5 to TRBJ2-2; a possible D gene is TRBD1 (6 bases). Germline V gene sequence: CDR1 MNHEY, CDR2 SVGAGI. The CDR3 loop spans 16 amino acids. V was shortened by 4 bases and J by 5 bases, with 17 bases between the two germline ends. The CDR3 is CASSSPALGGTGELFF. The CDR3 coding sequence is TGTGCCAGCAGTTCCCCTGCCTTAGGGGGAACCGGGGAGCTGTTTTTT.

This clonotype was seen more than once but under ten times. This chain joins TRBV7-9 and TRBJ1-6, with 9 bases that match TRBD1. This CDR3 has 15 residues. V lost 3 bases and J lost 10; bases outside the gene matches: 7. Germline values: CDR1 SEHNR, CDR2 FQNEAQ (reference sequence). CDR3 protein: CASSLWDRDGSPLHF. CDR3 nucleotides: TGTGCCAGCAGCTTGTGGGACAGGGACGGGTCACCCCTCCACTTT.

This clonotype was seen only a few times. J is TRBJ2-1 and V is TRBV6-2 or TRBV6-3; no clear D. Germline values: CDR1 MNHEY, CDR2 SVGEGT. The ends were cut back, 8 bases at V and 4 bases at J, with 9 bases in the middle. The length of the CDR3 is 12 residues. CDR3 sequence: CASWTIYNEQFF. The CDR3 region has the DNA TGTGCCAGCTGGACCATTTACAATGAGCAGTTCTTC.

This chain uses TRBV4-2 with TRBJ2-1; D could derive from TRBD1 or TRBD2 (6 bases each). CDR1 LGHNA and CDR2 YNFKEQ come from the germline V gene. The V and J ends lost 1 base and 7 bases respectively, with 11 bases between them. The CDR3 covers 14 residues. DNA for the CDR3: TGTGCCAGCAGCCAAGGAACAGGGAGGAATGAGCAGTTCTTC. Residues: CASSQGTGRNEQFF.

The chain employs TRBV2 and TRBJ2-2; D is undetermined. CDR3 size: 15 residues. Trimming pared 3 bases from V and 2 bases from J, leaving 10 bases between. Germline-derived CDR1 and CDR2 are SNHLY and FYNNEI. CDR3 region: CASSEQGYNTGELFF. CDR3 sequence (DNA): TGTGCCAGCAGTGAGCAAGGCTACAACACCGGGGAGCTGTTTTTT.

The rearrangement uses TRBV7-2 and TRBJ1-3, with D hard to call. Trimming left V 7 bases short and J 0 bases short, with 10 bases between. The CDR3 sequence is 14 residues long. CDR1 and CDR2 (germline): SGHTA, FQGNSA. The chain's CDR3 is CASNTMGSGNTIYF. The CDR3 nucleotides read TGTGCCAGCAACACCATGGGCTCTGGAAACACCATATATTTT. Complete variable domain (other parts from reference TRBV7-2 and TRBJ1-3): GAGVSQSPSNKVTEKGKDVELRCDPISGHTALYWYRQSLGQGLEFLIYFQGNSAPDKSGLPSDRFSAERTGGSVSTLTIQRTQQEDSAVYLCASNTMGSGNTIYFGEGSWLTVV.

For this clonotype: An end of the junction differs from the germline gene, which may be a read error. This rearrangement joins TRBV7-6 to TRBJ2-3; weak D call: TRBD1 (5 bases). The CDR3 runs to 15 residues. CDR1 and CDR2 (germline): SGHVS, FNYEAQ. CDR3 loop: CASSLESTETDTRYF. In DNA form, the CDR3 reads TGTGCCAGCAGCCTAGAGTCGACAGAAACAGATACGCGGTATTTT.